This TCR beta chain originates from a study of molecular identifiers for immune sequencing clone quantification (dated by TCRdb to 2017 to 2018). A note on the overall study: For a replicate experiment, the RNA from either around 20,000 or 100,000 naive CD8 T cells was divided into five aliquots, and four of those aliquots went on to sequencing. This methods study used CD8 T cells to benchmark TCR RNA copy counting and molecular-identifier clustering-based TCR repertoire sequencing (MIDCIRS).

The full study reports these points: Naive libraries contained spiked-in Jurkat TCR RNA (around eleven copies' worth), which is not part of the donor repertoire. Identical TCR molecules sharing a barcode could cause highly expanded clone sizes to be underestimated. When barcode sub-clustering was not used, chimeric consensus sequences inflated TCR diversity, with chimeras reaching as high as 47%. Spiked-in Jurkat TCR RNA equivalent to a single cell was reported to be detectable even among some 910,000 naive CD8 T cells. Modeling gave around 3.3 recovered TCR RNA copies per cell versus approximately 9 by digital PCR, implying about 30% capture efficiency. In CMV-specific effector cells, over 97% of molecules were held by clones above 20 RNA copies, whereas under 1% of molecules were held by such clones in naive cells.

CDR1 is given as MGHRA and CDR2 as YSYEKL, both from the germline V gene. V and J are truncated by 1 base and 5 bases respectively, leaving an intervening sequence of 13 bases. From cysteine to phenylalanine, the CDR3 is 15 amino acids long. Here the CDR3 DNA is all that survives: 45 bases in frame from base 1. The library was built by means of PCR. Sequencing instrument: NextSeq 500. Bulk TCR libraries were prepared as previously described, using TCR primers listed in Table S5. Total RNA was purified with the Qiagen AllPrep DNA/RNA kit. Before analysis, reads from multiple sequencing runs of one library were combined. Processing in the source paper ran as follows. Reads were retained only if the reads had an exact TCR constant sequence, and the retained reads were trimmed to 150 nt and grouped according to their 12-nt molecular barcodes. Reads inside each barcode group were sub-clustered using a 15% Levenshtein threshold, and a quality-weighted consensus sequence was constructed for each RNA molecule. Non-functional sequences were discarded, and so were lower-count sequences lying one edit away from another sequence. Barcode sub-clusters with fewer than 20% of the maximum read count were removed, based on fitting two negative binomial distributions. TCRdb reworked the public reads: Q25 trimming with fastp, MiXCR clone assembly, productive beta chains retained. Identical CDR3 proteins give one entry, which carries the most common genes and DNA. TCRdb, not the authors, supplied the V and J calls. This sample has a few hundred thousand distinct CDR3 sequences in its table, and around 25% of those were observed once. The ten most abundant clones make up approximately 0.8% of the sample.

This clonotype was observed a few times. It lacks a known antigen. No base qualities exist here, and no much larger clone lies one base off it. Libraries of naive CD8 T cells were built from around 18,000 to 910,000 sorted cells, with 10%, 30% or 50% of the purified RNA used. Naive CD8 T cells, defined as CD8+CD4-CCR7+CD45RA+, were FACS-sorted into RLT Plus buffer on a BD FACSAria II. Detection sensitivity was tested by spiking Jurkat RNA equal to roughly ten TCR copies' worth into samples containing about 17,000-1,000,000 naive CD8 T cells. Enrichment of CD8 T cells was performed with RosetteSep CD8+ T Cell Enrichment Cocktail and Ficoll-Paque, after which ACK red cell lysis was carried out.

The sample was naive CD8+ T cells from blood, with Jurkat cell RNA spiked in. Interpreted using the paper, the cell subset or site label stands for: FACS-sorted CD8+CD4-CCR7+CD45RA+ naive T cells. The clonotype comes from a human donor in good health. Some libraries in this study had Jurkat cell RNA spiked in. Recombination linked TRBV4-1 to TRBJ2-3; the D gene cannot be resolved reliably. The DNA is TGCGCCAGCAGCCAAGTTTGGGTTGGTGAAGATACGCAGTATTTT. Translated, this is CASSQVWVGEDTQYF.